This T cell receptor beta chain is from a study of cytomegalovirus exposure and HLA in healthy donors. The study, taken as a whole, reports: In a later analysis, TCR beta V- and J-gene trimming showed a link to a missense DCLRE1C variant. The listing of 160 or so TCR beta chains classed them as cytomegalovirus-associated. In a later analysis, HLA-associated TCR beta chains were more clonally expanded than equally common others.

Trimming cost V 4 bases and J 3 bases; bases outside gene matches: 12. The CDR3 length is 18 residues. Germline V lookup: CDR1 SGHNT, CDR2 YENEEA. As regards this clone: As yet, its antigen is unknown.

The PCR ran on 60 Vbeta and 13 Jbeta primers. The method was immunoSEQ multiplex PCR; TCRdb's version includes in-frame clones alone and lacks a portion of them. The repertoire includes approximately 150,000 clones, approximately 80% of them detected once, and roughly 14% sits in the top ten. The genes are TRBV11-3 and TRBJ2-1, with 10 bases that match TRBD1. The specimen sequenced was PBMCs. This clonotype was obtained from a woman aged 35 to 49 in good health and CMV-seronegative. In nucleotides, the CDR3 is TGTGCCAGCAGCTACACCATTGGGACAGGGGATTACTACAATGAGCAGTTCTTC. Protein: CASSYTIGTGDYYNEQFF.